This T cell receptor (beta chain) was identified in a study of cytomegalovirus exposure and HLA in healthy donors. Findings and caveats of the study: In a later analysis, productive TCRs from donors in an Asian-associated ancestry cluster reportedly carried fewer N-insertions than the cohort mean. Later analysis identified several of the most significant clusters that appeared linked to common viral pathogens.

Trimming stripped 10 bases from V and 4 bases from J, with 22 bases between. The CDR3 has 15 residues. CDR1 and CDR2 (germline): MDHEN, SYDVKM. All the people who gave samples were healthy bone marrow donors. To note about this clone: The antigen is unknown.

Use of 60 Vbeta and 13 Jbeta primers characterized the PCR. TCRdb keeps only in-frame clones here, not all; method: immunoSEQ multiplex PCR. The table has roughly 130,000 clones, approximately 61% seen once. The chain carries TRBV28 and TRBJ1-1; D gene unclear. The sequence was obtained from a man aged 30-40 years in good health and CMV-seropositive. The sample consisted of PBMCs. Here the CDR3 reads CATRGRISVFTEAFF. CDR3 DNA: TGTGCCACCCGAGGGAGGATTTCGGTTTTCACTGAAGCTTTCTTT. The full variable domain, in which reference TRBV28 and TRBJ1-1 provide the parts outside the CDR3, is DVKVTQSSRYLVKRTGEKVFLECVQDMDHENMFWYRQDPGLGLRLIYFSYDVKMKEKGDIPEGYSVSREKKERFSLILESASTNQTSMYLCATRGRISVFTEAFFGQGTRLTVV.